This T cell receptor beta chain was captured in a study of shared clonotypes between healthy human individuals. Study background: Each donor's CD8 memory used one plate, CD8 naive two, each CD4 subset three.

The CDR3 totals 16 residues. The ends lost 1 base at V and 5 bases at J; junction bases unmatched: 7. CDR1 is SGHRS and CDR2 is YFSETQ in the germline V gene. The protocol was immunoSEQ multiplex PCR, while the TCRdb copy is restricted to in-frame clones and leaves out a portion. The sample has over a million clones, 78% seen once. V and J are TRBV5-1 and TRBJ1-5, with 9 bases aligning to TRBD1. This TCR was recovered from a man aged 18 to 30 in good health. Some clones in this sample may be carry-over from other donors' samples. The sequenced sample was memory CD4+ T cells from PBMCs. As to subset: CD45RA-negative fraction. The chain's CDR3 is CASSLWGTGGDQPQHF. The CDR3 region has the DNA TGCGCCAGCAGCTTGTGGGGAACAGGGGGCGATCAGCCCCAGCATTTT.